The 19 T cell receptor beta chains listed next were all sequenced from one sample in a study of CD8+ T cells in alopecia areata. The sequencing template was cDNA reverse transcribed from extracted RNA. Using immunoSEQ multiplex PCR, the repertoire was profiled, and TCRdb retains in-frame clones only, with some absent. The data show 140,000 to 150,000 clones, 45% to 60% seen once. The sample was CD4+ T cells sorted from blood, taken at week 0. The receptors come from a human donor with alopecia areata.

The chain carries TRBV7-2 and TRBJ2-7, with 7 bases fitting TRBD2. V lost 4 bases to trimming and J lost 3 bases; unmatched junction nucleotides: 6. The CDR3 length is 14 residues. Germline V gives CDR1 SGHTA, CDR2 FQGNSA. The CDR3 region is CASSSLGGSYEQYF. The DNA of the CDR3 is TGTGCCAGCAGCTCCTTGGGCGGGAGCTACGAGCAGTACTTC. Together with reference TRBV7-2 and TRBJ2-7, the CDR3 gives the full variable domain: GAGVSQSPSNKVTEKGKDVELRCDPISGHTALYWYRQSLGQGLEFLIYFQGNSAPDKSGLPSDRFSAERTGGSVSTLTIQRTQQEDSAVYLCASSSLGGSYEQYFGPGTRLTVT.

The genes are TRBV30 and TRBJ2-2; D call uncertain. Looked up from germline, CDR1 is GTSNPN and CDR2 is SVGIG (reference sequence). This CDR3 is 11 amino acids long. The CDR3 reads CAGSRSGELFF. The CDR3 bases are TGTGCGGGTTCTAGGAGCGGGGAGCTGTTTTTT. Full variable domain (remainder filled in from reference TRBV30 and TRBJ2-2): SQTIHQWPATLVQPVGSPLSLECTVEGTSNPNLYWYRQAAGRGLQLLFYSVGIGQISSEVPQNLSASRPQDRQFILSSKKLLLSDSGFYLCAGSRSGELFFGEGSRLTVL.

This chain joins TRBV18 and TRBJ1-4; D uncertain. Germline loops: CDR1 KGHSH, CDR2 LQKENI. This CDR3 has 13 amino acids. V was pared by 2 bases and J by 8 bases, with 9 bases between. The CDR3 sequence is CASSPNQQEKLFF. The CDR3 bases are TGTGCCAGCTCACCAAACCAGCAAGAAAAACTGTTTTTT. Together with reference TRBV18 and TRBJ1-4, the CDR3 gives the full variable domain: NAGVMQNPRHLVRRRGQEARLRCSPMKGHSHVYWYRQLPEEGLKFMVYLQKENIIDESGMPKERFSAEFPKEGPSILRIQQVVRGDSAAYFCASSPNQQEKLFFGSGTQLSVL.

V is TRBV2 and J is TRBJ2-7; TRBD2 matches at 10 bases. The trim removed 5 bases at V and 4 bases at J, leaving 5 bases unmatched. CDR1 and CDR2 (germline): SNHLY, FYNNEI. The CDR3 runs to 14 residues. The CDR3 is CASSRTSGNYEQYF. For the CDR3, the DNA is TGTGCCAGCAGTAGGACTAGCGGCAATTACGAGCAGTACTTC.

Only a few counts were recorded for this clone. V usage is TRBV5-6 and J usage is TRBJ2-4, with TRBD2 matching 9 bases. This CDR3 is built from 17 residues. Germline loops: CDR1 SGHDT, CDR2 YYEEEE. The J segment lost 6 bases and the V segment lost 6 bases, leaving 16 bases of the junction unmatched. In DNA form, the CDR3 reads TGTGCCAGCACTCGCAGGCCTAGCGGGATAGGCGGAAACATTCAGTACTTC. Protein: CASTRRPSGIGGNIQYF.

CDR3 amino acids: CASRAGTNYGYTF. As DNA, the CDR3 is TGTGCCAGCAGGGCAGGGACTAACTATGGCTACACCTTC. The rearrangement joins TRBV7-2 to TRBJ1-2, with D perhaps matching TRBD1 (5 bases). The CDR3 is made up of 13 amino acids. The V gene lost 6 bases and the J gene lost 0 bases, with 8 bases spanning the gap. Germline CDR1 SGHTA, CDR2 FQGNSA.

The chain combines TRBV7-9 with TRBJ2-1, with D maybe TRBD2 (5 bases). The CDR3 loop spans 12 amino acids. The germline CDR1 and CDR2 sequences are SEHNR and FQNEAQ (reference sequence). Trimming removed 4 bases at V and 8 bases at J, with 9 bases between. The CDR3 is CASSSGGYEQFF. Written as DNA, the CDR3 is TGTGCCAGCAGCTCTGGAGGATATGAGCAGTTCTTC. Full variable domain (rest looked up from reference TRBV7-9 and TRBJ2-1): DTGVSQNPRHKITKRGQNVTFRCDPISEHNRLYWYRQTLGQGPEFLTYFQNEAQLEKSRLLSDRFSAERPKGSFSTLEIQRTEQGDSAMYLCASSSGGYEQFFGPGTRLTVL.

This chain connects TRBV30 to TRBJ2-1; 7 bases map to TRBD2. Germline assignment: CDR1 GTSNPN and CDR2 SVGIG (reference sequence). The CDR3 is 14 amino acids. The V and J ends lost 4 bases and 3 bases, in that order; junction bases with no gene match: 6. In DNA form, the CDR3 reads TGTGCCTGGACATGGGGAGGGCGCTACAATGAGCAGTTCTTC. Translated, it gives CAWTWGGRYNEQFF.

There are a few counts of this clone. The chain joins TRBV29-1 to TRBJ1-2, with 8 bases that match TRBD1. Trimming cost V 5 bases and J 5 bases; bases outside gene matches: 7. Germline V CDR1 and CDR2: SQVTM, ANQGSEA. This CDR3 comprises 13 residues. CDR3 nucleotide sequence: TGCAGCGTTTCAGACAGGGGAGCTTATGGCTACACCTTC. Its translation is CSVSDRGAYGYTF.

The chain has TRBV29-1 and TRBJ2-5; D not resolved. CDR3 length: 13 residues. Germline CDR1 and CDR2: SQVTM and ANQGSEA. The V and J ends lost 2 bases and 3 bases respectively, with 10 bases between them. The CDR3 DNA follows: TGCAGCGTTGAAAGCGCAGTAAAAGAGACCCAGTACTTC. As protein: CSVESAVKETQYF.

The chain combines TRBV14 with TRBJ2-1, with a possible D match to TRBD1 (5 bases). The CDR3 is 15 residues long. CDR1 and CDR2 (germline): SGHDN, FVKESK. The V end lost 1 base, the J end lost 10 bases, and 17 bases lay between the germline ends. The CDR3 sequence is CASSQAGYLYLEQFF. In DNA form, the CDR3 reads TGTGCCAGCAGCCAAGCAGGGTATCTCTACTTGGAGCAGTTCTTC.

J is TRBJ2-7 and V is TRBV18, with D hard to call. Trimming removed 2 bases at V and 6 bases at J, with 8 bases between. This CDR3 is built from 12 residues. Germline V gives CDR1 KGHSH, CDR2 LQKENI. DNA of the CDR3: TGTGCCAGCTCACCAAGTTACACCGAGCAGTACTTC. Translated, it gives CASSPSYTEQYF. Filled out from reference TRBV18 and TRBJ2-7, the complete variable domain reads NAGVMQNPRHLVRRRGQEARLRCSPMKGHSHVYWYRQLPEEGLKFMVYLQKENIIDESGMPKERFSAEFPKEGPSILRIQQVVRGDSAAYFCASSPSYTEQYFGPGTRLTVT.

This clone occurred a few times. The chain employs TRBV19 and TRBJ2-6; D remains ambiguous. The CDR3 is 15 amino acids. Germline CDR1 LNHDA, CDR2 SQIVND (reference sequence). V was trimmed by 6 bases and J by 0 bases, leaving 9 bases between them. The CDR3 region is CASRGTASGANVLTF. For the CDR3, the DNA is TGTGCCAGTAGGGGAACAGCCTCTGGGGCCAACGTCCTGACTTTC. The full variable domain, in which reference TRBV19 and TRBJ2-6 provide the parts outside the CDR3, is DGGITQSPKYLFRKEGQNVTLSCEQNLNHDAMYWYRQDPGQGLRLIYYSQIVNDFQKGDIAEGYSVSREKKESFPLTVTSAQKNPTAFYLCASRGTASGANVLTFGAGSRLTVL.

V and J are TRBV20-1 and TRBJ2-7, with D unresolved. Trimming removed 3 bases from V and 5 bases from J, with 5 bases in between. There are 10 residues in the CDR3. Germline values: CDR1 DFQATT, CDR2 SNEGSKA (reference sequence). The DNA of the CDR3 is TGCAGTGCTAGGTCGAACGAGCAGTACTTC. Encoded protein: CSARSNEQYF.

V usage is TRBV6-1 and J usage is TRBJ1-2, with D unresolved. Between the trimmed V and J ends, which lost 2 bases and 8 bases, there was a span of 15 bases. The CDR3 sequence is 14 residues long. CDR1 is MNHNS, CDR2 SASEGT, per germline. DNA for the CDR3: TGTGCCAGCAGTGAAAATCCCCTCGCCTCGGGCTACACCTTC. Translated: CASSENPLASGYTF.

The chain combines TRBV6-1 with TRBJ1-5; D is undetermined. CDR1 and CDR2 from the germline V gene are MNHNS and SASEGT. This CDR3 has 15 residues. Trimming took 1 base from V and 7 from J, leaving 14 bases between them. CDR3 protein: CASSEVPSSGQPQHF. CDR3 coding DNA: TGTGCCAGCAGTGAAGTGCCTTCGAGTGGCCAGCCCCAGCATTTT.

This clone was observed a few times. The V call is TRBV2, the J call TRBJ1-1, with D perhaps TRBD1 (5 bases). The V and J ends lost 6 bases and 1 base respectively, with 15 bases between them. Germline values: CDR1 SNHLY, CDR2 FYNNEI. This CDR3 has 15 amino acids. CDR3 DNA: TGTGCCAGCAGGGCGCTCCAGGGCGGGAACACTGAAGCTTTCTTT. This translates into CASRALQGGNTEAFF.

This chain links TRBV18 with TRBJ1-5; 9 bases match TRBD1. The V segment lost 5 bases and the J segment 2 bases; nucleotides outside the gene matches: 4. CDR1 and CDR2 (germline): KGHSH, LQKENI. This CDR3 region has 15 residues. The CDR3 reads CASSTRTGGNQPQHF. The CDR3 nucleotides are TGTGCCAGCTCAACCCGGACAGGGGGCAATCAGCCCCAGCATTTT.

This clone has just one count. Without the conserved terminal phenylalanine or tryptophan, this CDR3 likely stems from a read error. It is unclear where the CDR3 begins or ends on the DNA, so no DNA is shown, and the CDR3 is as TCRdb lists it. The genes are TRBV5-6 and TRBJ2-7; the table's TRBD1 call for D was not verified on the DNA. Germline V lookup: CDR1 SGHDT, CDR2 YYEEEE. The CDR3 length is 14 residues, termini included. The CDR3 sequence is CASSGAGTGDFFAL.